The entry that follows covers one T cell receptor (beta chain) sequence. Its antigen is as yet unknown. This entry belongs to a study of graft-versus-host responses after intestinal transplantation. Turning to the study itself: Transplant recipients had multivisceral, liver-intestinal, or isolated intestinal grafts. After anti-thymocyte globulin induction, recipients took tacrolimus and steroids for roughly three years.

Study-wide findings and caveats: Declining HvG levels early post-transplant were linked to peak circulating GvH clone levels.

The method was immunoSEQ multiplex PCR; TCRdb's version includes in-frame clones alone and lacks a portion of them. The sample lists under 90,000 clones, around 90% occurring once. This CDR3 is 15 amino acids long. CDR1 is SGHRS, CDR2 YFSETQ, per germline. The V and J ends lost 2 bases and 6 bases, in that order; junction bases with no gene match: 7. The source is a human donor who was the organ donor for an intestinal transplant. The rearrangement uses TRBV5-1 and TRBJ2-2; 7 bases are shared with TRBD1. Sequenced material: unstimulated CD8+ T cells sorted from spleen or lymph node cells, taken before transplant. CDR3 amino acids: CASSFAQGPAGELFF. The CDR3 DNA sequence: TGCGCCAGCAGCTTTGCACAGGGGCCAGCCGGGGAGCTGTTTTTT.